These 6 T cell receptor beta chains originate from one sample sequenced in a study of graft-versus-host responses after intestinal transplantation. The method was immunoSEQ multiplex PCR; TCRdb's version includes in-frame clones alone and lacks a portion of them. Found here are 17,000 or so clones, approximately 39% of them singletons; the top ten hold roughly 3.5%. The authors seeded about 200,000 CFSE-labeled responder cells together with about 200,000 irradiated stimulator cells tagged with violet dye. The source was alloreactive CD8+ T cells from a mixed lymphocyte reaction culture, collected before intestinal transplant. Subset described: CFSE-low proliferating T cells sorted from roughly 6-day pre-transplant mixed lymphocyte reaction (GvH or HvG direction). The receptor source for this set is a human patient who received an intestinal transplant.

The chain carries TRBV21-1 and TRBJ2-3. TRBV21-1 is described as a pseudogene. The CDR3 covers 14 residues. This CDR3 reads CASMGGQGVDTQYF. The CDR3 DNA sequence: TGTGCCAGCATGGGGGGGCAGGGGGTAGATACGCAGTATTTT.

The rearrangement uses TRBV10-3 and TRBJ1-3; 8 positions agree with TRBD1. Germline values: CDR1 ENHRY, CDR2 SYGVKD. The CDR3 runs 15 residues. V trimming: 0 bases; J trimming: 4 bases; junction bases outside the gene matches: 2. The CDR3 DNA follows: TGTGCCATCAGTGAGTCGCGACAGGGGGGAAACACCATATATTTT. Amino acids: CAISESRQGGNTIYF.

This clone was seen a handful of times. This chain uses TRBV4-3 with TRBJ1-1, with D hard to call. The CDR3 sequence is 16 residues long. V lost 0 bases to trimming and J lost 5 bases, with 16 bases between them. The germline CDR1 and CDR2 sequences are LGHNA and YSLEER. In DNA, the CDR3 is TGCGCCAGCAGCCAAGATGGTCGTCCCCAAACAACTGAAGCTTTCTTT. Protein sequence: CASSQDGRPQTTEAFF.

This clone has a single count. The chain links TRBV21-1 to TRBJ2-7; the table's D call, TRBD1, was not checked against the DNA. TRBV21-1 is termed a pseudogene. The length of the CDR3 is 10 residues. The CDR3 here is CASHRGLLYF. CDR3 nucleotides: TGTGCCAGCCACAGGGGGCTTCTGTACTTC.

This clone came up a few times. A junction boundary mismatches the germline segment, possibly from a read error. CDR3 residues: CTSSPEHSMNTEAFF. The CDR3 coding sequence is TGTACCAGCAGCCCAGAGCACAGCATGAACACTGAAGCTTTCTTT. This chain links TRBV16 with TRBJ1-1; D unresolved. Germline CDR1 is KGHSY and CDR2 is FQNENV. The CDR3 is made up of 15 amino acids. Full variable domain (rest looked up from reference TRBV16 and TRBJ1-1): GEEVAQTPKHLVRGEGQKAKLYCAPIKGHSYVFWYQQVLKNEFKFLISFQNENVFDETGMPKERFSAKCLPNSPCSLEIQATKLEDSAVYFCTSSPEHSMNTEAFFGQGTRLTVV.

Only a few counts were recorded for this clone. The chain links TRBV4-2 to TRBJ2-7; the D gene is possibly TRBD2 (5 bases). This CDR3 spans 15 amino acids. The V end lost 0 bases, the J end lost 2 bases, and 11 bases lay between the germline ends. Germline CDR1 and CDR2: LGHNA and YNFKEQ. This CDR3 is CASSQEAGNPYEQYF. The CDR3 bases are TGTGCCAGCAGCCAAGAGGCCGGGAACCCCTACGAGCAGTACTTC.